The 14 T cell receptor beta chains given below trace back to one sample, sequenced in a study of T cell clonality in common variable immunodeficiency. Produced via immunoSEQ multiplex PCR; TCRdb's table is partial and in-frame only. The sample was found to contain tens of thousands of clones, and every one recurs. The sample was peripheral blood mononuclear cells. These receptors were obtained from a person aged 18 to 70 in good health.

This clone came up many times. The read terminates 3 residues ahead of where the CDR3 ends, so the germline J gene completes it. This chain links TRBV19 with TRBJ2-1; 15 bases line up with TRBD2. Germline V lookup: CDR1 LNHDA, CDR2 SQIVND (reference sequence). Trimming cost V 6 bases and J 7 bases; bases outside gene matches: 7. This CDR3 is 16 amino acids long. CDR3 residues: CASRQTGTSGRNEQFF. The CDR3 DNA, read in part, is TGTGCCAGTAGGCAGACTGGGACTAGCGGGAGGAATGAG.

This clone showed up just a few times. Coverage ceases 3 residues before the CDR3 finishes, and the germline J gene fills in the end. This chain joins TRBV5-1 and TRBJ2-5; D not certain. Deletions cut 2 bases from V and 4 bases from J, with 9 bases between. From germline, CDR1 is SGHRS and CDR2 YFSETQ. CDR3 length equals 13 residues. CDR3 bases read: TGCGCCAGCAGCTTATCAACTCGAGAGACC. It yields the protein CASSLSTRET. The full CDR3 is CASSLSTRETQYF.

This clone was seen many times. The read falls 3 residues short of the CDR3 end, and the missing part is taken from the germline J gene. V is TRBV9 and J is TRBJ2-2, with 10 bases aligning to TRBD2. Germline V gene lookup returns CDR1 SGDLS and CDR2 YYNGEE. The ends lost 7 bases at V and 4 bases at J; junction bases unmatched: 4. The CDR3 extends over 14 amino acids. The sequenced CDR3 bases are TGTGCCAGCGGGAAGCGGGGGGGCACCGGGGAG. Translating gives CASGKRGGTGE. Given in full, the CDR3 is CASGKRGGTGELFF. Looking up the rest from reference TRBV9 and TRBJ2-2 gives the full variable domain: DSGVTQTPKHLITATGQRVTLRCSPRSGDLSVYWYQQSLDQGLQFLIQYYNGEERAKGNILERFSAQQFPDLHSELNLSSLELGDSALYFCASGKRGGTGELFFGEGSRLTVL.

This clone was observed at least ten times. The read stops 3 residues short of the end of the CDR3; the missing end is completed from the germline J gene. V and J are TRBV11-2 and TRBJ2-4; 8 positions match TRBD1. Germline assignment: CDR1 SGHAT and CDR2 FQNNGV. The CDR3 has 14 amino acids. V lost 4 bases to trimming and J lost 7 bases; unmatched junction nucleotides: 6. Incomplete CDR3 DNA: TGTGCCAGCAGCTCGACAGGGGCAGGGAACATT. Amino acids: CASSSTGAGNI. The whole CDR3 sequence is CASSSTGAGNIQYF. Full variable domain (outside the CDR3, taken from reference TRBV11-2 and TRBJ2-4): EAGVAQSPRYKIIEKRQSVAFWCNPISGHATLYWYQQILGQGPKLLIQFQNNGVVDDSQLPKDRFSAERLKGVDSTLKIQPAKLEDSAVYLCASSSTGAGNIQYFGAGTRLSVL.

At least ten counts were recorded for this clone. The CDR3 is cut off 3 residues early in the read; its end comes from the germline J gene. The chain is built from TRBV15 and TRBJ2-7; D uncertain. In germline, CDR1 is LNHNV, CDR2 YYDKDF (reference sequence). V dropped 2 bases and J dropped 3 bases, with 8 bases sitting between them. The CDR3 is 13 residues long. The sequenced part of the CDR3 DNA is TGTGCCACCAGCAGACCAAATTTCTACGAG. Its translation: CATSRPNFYE. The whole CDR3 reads CATSRPNFYEQYF.

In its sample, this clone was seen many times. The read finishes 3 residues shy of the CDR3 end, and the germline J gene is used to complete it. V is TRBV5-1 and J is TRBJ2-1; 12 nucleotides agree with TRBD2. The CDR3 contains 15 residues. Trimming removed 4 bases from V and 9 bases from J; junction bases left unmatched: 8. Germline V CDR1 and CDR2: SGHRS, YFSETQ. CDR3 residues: CASSGRLAGEGEQFF. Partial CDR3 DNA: TGCGCCAGCAGCGGCCGACTAGCGGGAGAGGGTGAG.

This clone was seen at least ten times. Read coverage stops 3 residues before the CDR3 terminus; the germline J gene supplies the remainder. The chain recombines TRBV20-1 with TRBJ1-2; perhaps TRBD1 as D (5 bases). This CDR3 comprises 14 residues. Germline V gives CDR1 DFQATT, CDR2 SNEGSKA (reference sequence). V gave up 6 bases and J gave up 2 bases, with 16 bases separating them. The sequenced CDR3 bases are TGCAGTGCCCCGGGGGTTCAAGACAACTATGGC. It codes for CSAPGVQDNYG. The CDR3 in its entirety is CSAPGVQDNYGYTF.

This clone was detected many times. The chain's CDR3 is CAWSRGLEQYF. CDR3 DNA, as far as it was read: TGTGCCTGGAGCAGGGGCCTCGAG. The chain recombines TRBV30 with TRBJ2-7; D is possibly TRBD1 (6 bases). The read ends 3 residues early relative to the CDR3; the germline J gene fills the gap. The CDR3 is made up of 11 amino acids. CDR1 and CDR2 (germline): GTSNPN, SVGIG (reference sequence). V was trimmed by 3 bases and J by 6 bases, leaving 9 bases between them.

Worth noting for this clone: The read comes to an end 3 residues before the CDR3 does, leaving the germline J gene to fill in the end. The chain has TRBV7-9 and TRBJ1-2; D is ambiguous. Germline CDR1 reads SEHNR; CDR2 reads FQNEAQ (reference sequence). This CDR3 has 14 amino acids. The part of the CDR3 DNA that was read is TGTGCCAGCAGCTTAGGCTTGAGCTCCTACGAC. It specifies CASSLGLSSYD. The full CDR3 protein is CASSLGLSSYDYTF.

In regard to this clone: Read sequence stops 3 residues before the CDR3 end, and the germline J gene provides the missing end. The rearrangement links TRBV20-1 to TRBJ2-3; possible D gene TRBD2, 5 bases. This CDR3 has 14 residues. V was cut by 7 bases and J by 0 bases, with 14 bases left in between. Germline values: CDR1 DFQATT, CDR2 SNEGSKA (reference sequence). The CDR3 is CSERIRGSTDTQYF. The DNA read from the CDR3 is TGCAGTGAGAGGATCCGGGGAAGCACAGATACG.

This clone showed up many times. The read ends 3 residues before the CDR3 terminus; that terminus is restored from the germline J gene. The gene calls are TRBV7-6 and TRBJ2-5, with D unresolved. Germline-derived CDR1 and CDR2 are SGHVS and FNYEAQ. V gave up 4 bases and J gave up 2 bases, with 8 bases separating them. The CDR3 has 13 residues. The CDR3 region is CASSSLAQETQYF. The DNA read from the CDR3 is TGTGCCAGCAGCTCTTTAGCTCAAGAGACC.

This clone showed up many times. Incomplete CDR3 DNA: TGTGCCAGTAGTATCCACAAGAATGACATGTCTACGGAAAAA. This sequence encodes CASSIHKNDMSTEK. From start to end, the CDR3 is CASSIHKNDMSTEKLFF. The chain carries TRBV19 and TRBJ1-4, with D uncertain. Coverage ceases 3 residues before the CDR3 finishes, and the germline J gene fills in the end. V was pared by 3 bases and J by 8 bases, with 22 bases between. Germline lookup yields CDR1 LNHDA and CDR2 SQIVND (reference sequence). CDR3 size: 17 residues.

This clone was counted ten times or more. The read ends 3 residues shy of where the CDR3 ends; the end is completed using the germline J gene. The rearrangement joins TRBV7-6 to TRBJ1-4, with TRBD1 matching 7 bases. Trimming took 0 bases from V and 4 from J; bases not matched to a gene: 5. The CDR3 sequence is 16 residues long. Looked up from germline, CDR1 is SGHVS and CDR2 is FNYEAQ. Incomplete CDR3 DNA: TGTGCCAGCAGCTTAGCCCTCGGGACAGTTAATGAAAAA. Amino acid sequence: CASSLALGTVNEK. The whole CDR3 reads CASSLALGTVNEKLFF.

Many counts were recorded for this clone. Partial CDR3 DNA: TGTGCCAGTGAGCCGGGGGGGCAGTCTAGGGTCGGGGATCAGCCC. This translates into CASEPGGQSRVGDQP. The whole CDR3 sequence reads CASEPGGQSRVGDQPQHF. V and J are TRBV19 and TRBJ1-5, with a weak D call TRBD1 (6 bases). The observed sequence ends 3 residues before the CDR3 terminus, with the missing tail filled in from the germline J gene. The V gene lost 8 bases and the J gene lost 5 bases, with 28 bases spanning the gap. Germline CDR1 reads LNHDA; CDR2 reads SQIVND (reference sequence). The CDR3 length is 18 residues.